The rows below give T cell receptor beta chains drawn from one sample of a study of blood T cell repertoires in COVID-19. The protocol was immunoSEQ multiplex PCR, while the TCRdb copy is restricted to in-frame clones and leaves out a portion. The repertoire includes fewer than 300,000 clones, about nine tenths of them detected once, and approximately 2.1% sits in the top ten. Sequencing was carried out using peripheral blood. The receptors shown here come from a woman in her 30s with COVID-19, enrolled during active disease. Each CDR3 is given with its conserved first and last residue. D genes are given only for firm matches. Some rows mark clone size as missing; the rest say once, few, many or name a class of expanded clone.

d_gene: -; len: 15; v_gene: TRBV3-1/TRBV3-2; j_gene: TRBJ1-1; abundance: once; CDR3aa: CASSQVLSGDTEAFF; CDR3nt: TGTGCCAGCAGCCAAGTATTATCGGGGGACACTGAAGCTTTCTTT
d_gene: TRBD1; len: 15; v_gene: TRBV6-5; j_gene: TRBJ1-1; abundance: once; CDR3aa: CASSYSSDRGDWAFF; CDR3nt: TGTGCCAGCAGTTACTCTTCCGACAGGGGTGATTGGGCTTTCTTT
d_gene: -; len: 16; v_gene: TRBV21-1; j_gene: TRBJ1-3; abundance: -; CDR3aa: CASSKPRWTDGNTIYF; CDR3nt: TGTGCCAGCAGCAAACCAAGATGGACAGATGGAAACACCATATATTTT
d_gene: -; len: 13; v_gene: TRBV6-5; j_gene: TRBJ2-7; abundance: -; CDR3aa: CASSYLGGIEQYF; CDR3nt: TGTGCCAGCAGTTACTTAGGAGGGATTGAGCAGTACTTC
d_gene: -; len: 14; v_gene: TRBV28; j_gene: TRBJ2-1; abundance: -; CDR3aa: CASTELGGPNEQFF; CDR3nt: TGTGCCAGCACCGAACTAGGAGGCCCCAATGAGCAGTTCTTC
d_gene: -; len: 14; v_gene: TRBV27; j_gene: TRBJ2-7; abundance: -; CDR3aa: CASSFQGSSYEQYF; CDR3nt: TGTGCCAGCAGTTTTCAGGGAAGCTCCTACGAGCAGTACTTC
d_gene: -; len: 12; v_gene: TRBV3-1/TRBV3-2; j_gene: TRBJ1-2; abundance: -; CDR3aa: CASSQESYGYTF; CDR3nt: TGTGCCAGCAGCCAGGAGTCCTATGGCTACACCTTC
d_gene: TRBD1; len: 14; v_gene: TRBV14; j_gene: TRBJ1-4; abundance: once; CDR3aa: CASSHRGTNEKLFF; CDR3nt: TGTGCCAGCAGTCACAGGGGAACTAATGAAAAACTGTTTTTT
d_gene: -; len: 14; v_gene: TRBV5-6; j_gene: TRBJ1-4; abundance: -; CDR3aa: CASSLAPGVEKLFF; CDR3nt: TGTGCCAGCAGCTTGGCCCCGGGGGTTGAAAAACTGTTTTTT
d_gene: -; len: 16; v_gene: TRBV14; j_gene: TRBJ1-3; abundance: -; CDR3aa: CASSSGQLISGNTIYF; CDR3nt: TGTGCCAGCAGCTCTGGACAGCTTATCTCTGGAAACACCATATATTTT
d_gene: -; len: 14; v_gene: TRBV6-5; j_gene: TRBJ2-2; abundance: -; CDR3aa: CASKGVANTGELFF; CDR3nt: TGTGCCAGCAAGGGGGTAGCGAACACCGGGGAGCTGTTTTTT
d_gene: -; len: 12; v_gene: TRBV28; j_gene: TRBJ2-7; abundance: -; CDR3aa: CASSPGQPWGYF; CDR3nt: TGTGCCAGCAGTCCAGGACAGCCCTGGGGGTACTTC
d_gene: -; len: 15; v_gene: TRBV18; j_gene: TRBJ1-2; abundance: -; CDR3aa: CASSPRSQENYGYTF; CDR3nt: TGTGCCAGCTCACCACGAAGTCAAGAGAACTATGGCTACACCTTC
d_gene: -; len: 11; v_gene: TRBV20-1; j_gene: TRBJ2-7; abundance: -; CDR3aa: CSARVHYEQYF; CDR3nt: TGCAGTGCTAGAGTACACTACGAGCAGTACTTC
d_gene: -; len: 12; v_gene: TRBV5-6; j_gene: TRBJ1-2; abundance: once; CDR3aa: CASSLGGYGYTF; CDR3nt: TGTGCCAGCAGCCTTGGGGGGTATGGCTACACCTTC
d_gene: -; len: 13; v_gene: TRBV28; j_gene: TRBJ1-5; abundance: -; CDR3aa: CASSSDSNQPQHF; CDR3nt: TGTGCCAGCAGCTCAGATAGCAATCAGCCCCAGCATTTT
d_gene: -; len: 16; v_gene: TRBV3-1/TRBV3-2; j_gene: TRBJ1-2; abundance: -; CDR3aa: CASSQRAGESFYGYTF; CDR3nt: TGTGCCAGCAGCCAACGCGCAGGGGAAAGTTTCTATGGCTACACCTTC
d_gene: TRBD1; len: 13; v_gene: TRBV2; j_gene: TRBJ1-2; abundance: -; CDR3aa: CASREGTVNGYTF; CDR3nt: TGTGCCAGCAGGGAGGGGACAGTGAATGGCTACACCTTC
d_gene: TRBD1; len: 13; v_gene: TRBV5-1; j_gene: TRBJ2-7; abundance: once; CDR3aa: CASSEGAAGEQYF; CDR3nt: TGCGCCAGCAGCGAGGGGGCGGCGGGCGAGCAGTACTTC
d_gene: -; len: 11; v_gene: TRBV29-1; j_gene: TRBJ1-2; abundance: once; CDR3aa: CSVGWRSGYTF; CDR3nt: TGCAGCGTTGGTTGGAGAAGTGGCTACACCTTC
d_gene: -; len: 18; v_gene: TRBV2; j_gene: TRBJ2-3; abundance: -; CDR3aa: CASSATNREGLGTDTQYF; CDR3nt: TGTGCCAGCAGTGCGACAAACAGGGAAGGATTGGGCACAGATACGCAGTATTTT
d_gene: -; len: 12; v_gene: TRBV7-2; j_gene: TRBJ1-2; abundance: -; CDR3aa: CASSLLGSGYTF; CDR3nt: TGTGCCAGCAGCTTATTAGGGAGTGGCTACACCTTC
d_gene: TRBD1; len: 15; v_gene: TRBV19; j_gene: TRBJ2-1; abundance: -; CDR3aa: CASRVPRGQVGEQFF; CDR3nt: TGTGCCAGTAGGGTCCCCAGGGGGCAGGTCGGTGAGCAGTTCTTC
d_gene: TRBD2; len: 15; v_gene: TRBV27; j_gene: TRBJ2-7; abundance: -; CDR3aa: CASSPRTSGSDEQYF; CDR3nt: TGTGCCAGCAGTCCCCGGACTAGCGGGAGTGACGAGCAGTACTTC
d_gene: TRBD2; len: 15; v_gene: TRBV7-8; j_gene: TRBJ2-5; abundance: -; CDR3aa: CASSQTRLAGETQYF; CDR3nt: TGTGCCAGCAGCCAGACTAGACTAGCCGGCGAGACCCAGTACTTC
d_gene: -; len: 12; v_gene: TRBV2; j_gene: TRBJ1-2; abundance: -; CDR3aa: CASVEPNYGYTF; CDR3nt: TGTGCCAGCGTGGAGCCCAACTATGGCTACACCTTC
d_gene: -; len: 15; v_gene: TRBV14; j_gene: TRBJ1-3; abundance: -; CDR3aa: CASSPVGGSGNTIYF; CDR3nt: TGTGCCAGCAGCCCGGTCGGGGGATCCGGAAACACCATATATTTT
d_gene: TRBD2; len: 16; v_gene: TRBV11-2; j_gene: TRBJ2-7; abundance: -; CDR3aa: CASSPSGLAGAGEQYF; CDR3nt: TGTGCCAGCAGCCCGAGTGGACTAGCGGGAGCGGGCGAGCAGTACTTC
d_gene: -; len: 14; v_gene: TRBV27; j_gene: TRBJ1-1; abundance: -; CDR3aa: CASSLEVGAGRGFF; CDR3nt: TGTGCCAGCAGTTTAGAGGTAGGGGCAGGAAGAGGTTTCTTT
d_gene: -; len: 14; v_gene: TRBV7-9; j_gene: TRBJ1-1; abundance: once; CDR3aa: CASSEHRVNTEAFF; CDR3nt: TGTGCCAGCAGCGAACACAGGGTGAACACTGAAGCTTTCTTT
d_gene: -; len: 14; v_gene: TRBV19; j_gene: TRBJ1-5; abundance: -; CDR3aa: CASSILGGNQPQHF; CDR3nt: TGTGCCAGTAGTATCTTAGGGGGCAATCAGCCCCAGCATTTT
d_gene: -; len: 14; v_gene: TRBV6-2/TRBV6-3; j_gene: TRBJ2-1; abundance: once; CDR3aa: CASSYNSNVHEQFF; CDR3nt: TGTGCCAGCAGTTACAACAGTAACGTGCATGAGCAGTTCTTC
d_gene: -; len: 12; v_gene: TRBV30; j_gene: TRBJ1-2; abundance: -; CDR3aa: CAWSVNPEGYTF; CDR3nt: TGTGCCTGGAGTGTAAATCCGGAGGGCTACACCTTC
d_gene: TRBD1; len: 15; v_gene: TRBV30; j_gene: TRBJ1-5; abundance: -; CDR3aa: CAWRIPGQGGQPQHF; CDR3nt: TGTGCCTGGAGAATCCCGGGACAGGGAGGTCAGCCCCAGCATTTT
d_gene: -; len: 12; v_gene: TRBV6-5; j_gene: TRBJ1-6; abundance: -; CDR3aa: CASSYPGSPLHF; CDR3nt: TGTGCCAGCAGTTACCCGGGTTCACCCCTCCACTTT
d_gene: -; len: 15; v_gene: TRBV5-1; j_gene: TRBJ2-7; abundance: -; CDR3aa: CASSLVAGGSYEQYF; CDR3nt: TGCGCCAGCAGCTTGGTTGCGGGTGGCTCCTACGAGCAGTACTTC
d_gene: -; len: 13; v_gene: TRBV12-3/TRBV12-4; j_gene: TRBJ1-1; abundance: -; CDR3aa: CASSGRVFTEAFF; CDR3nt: TGTGCCAGCAGTGGCAGGGTTTTCACTGAAGCTTTCTTT
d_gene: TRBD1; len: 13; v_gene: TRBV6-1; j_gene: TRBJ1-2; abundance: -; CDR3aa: CASSDGTVDGYTF; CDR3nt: TGTGCCAGCAGTGACGGGACAGTTGATGGCTACACCTTC
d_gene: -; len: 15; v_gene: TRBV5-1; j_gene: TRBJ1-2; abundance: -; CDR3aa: CASSLGDRGTQGYTF; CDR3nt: TGCGCCAGCAGCTTGGGCGACAGAGGGACACAGGGCTACACCTTC
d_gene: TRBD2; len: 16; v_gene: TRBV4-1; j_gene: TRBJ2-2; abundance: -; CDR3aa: CASSLGTSGSTGELFF; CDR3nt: TGCGCCAGCAGCTTGGGGACTAGCGGGTCTACCGGGGAGCTGTTTTTT
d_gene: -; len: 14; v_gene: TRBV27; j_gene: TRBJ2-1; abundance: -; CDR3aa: CASSSGLNYNEQFF; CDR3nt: TGTGCCAGCAGTTCCGGGTTAAACTACAATGAGCAGTTCTTC
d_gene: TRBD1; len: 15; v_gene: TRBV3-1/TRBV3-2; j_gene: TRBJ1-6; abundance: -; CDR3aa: CASSSQGQVQSPLHF; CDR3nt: TGTGCCAGCAGCTCACAAGGACAGGTTCAATCACCCCTCCACTTT
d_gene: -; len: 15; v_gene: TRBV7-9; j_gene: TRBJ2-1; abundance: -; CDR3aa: CASSPTVSSYNEQFF; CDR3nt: TGTGCCAGCAGCCCGACAGTGAGCTCCTACAATGAGCAGTTCTTC
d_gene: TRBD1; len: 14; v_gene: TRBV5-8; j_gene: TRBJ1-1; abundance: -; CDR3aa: CASSWGTGNTEAFF; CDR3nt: TGTGCCAGCAGCTGGGGGACAGGCAACACTGAAGCTTTCTTT
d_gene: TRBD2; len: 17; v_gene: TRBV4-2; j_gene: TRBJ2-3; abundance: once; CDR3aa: CASSHQYVAGGTDTQYF; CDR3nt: TGTGCCAGCAGCCATCAGTATGTAGCGGGGGGCACAGATACGCAGTATTTT
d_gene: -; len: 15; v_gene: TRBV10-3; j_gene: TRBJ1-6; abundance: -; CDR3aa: CAISDGGSYNSPLHF; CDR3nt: TGTGCCATCAGTGACGGGGGCTCCTATAATTCACCCCTCCACTTT
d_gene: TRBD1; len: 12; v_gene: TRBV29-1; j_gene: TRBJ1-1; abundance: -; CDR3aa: CSVGRGLTEAFF; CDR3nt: TGCAGCGTTGGCAGGGGGCTTACTGAAGCTTTCTTT
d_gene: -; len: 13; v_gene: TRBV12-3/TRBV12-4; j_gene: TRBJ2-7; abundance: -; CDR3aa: CASSNDKKYEQYF; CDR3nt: TGTGCCAGCAGCAACGACAAGAAGTACGAGCAGTACTTC
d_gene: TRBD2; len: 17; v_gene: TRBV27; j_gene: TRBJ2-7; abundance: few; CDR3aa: CASSLQPRLAGVYEQYF; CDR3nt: TGTGCCAGCAGTTTACAGCCTCGACTAGCGGGAGTCTACGAGCAGTACTTC
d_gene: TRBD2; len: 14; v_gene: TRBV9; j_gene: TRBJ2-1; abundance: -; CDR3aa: CASSIRLAGDEQFF; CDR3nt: TGTGCCAGCAGCATTCGATTAGCGGGAGATGAGCAGTTCTTC
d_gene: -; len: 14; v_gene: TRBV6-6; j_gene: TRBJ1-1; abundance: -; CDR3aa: CASRIRREDTEAFF; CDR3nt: TGTGCCAGCAGGATCAGACGGGAGGACACTGAAGCTTTCTTT
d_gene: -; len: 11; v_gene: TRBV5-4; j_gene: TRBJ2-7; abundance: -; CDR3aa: CASRKEGEQYF; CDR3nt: TGTGCCAGCAGAAAGGAGGGGGAGCAGTACTTC
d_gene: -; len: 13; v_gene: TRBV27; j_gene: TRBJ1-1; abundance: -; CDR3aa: CASSLALDTEAFF; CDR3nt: TGTGCCAGCAGTCTGGCCCTAGACACTGAAGCTTTCTTT
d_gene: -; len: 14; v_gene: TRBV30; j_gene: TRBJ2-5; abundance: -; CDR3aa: CAWSGSGAPWAQYF; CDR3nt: TGTGCCTGGAGTGGATCAGGGGCCCCTTGGGCCCAGTACTTC
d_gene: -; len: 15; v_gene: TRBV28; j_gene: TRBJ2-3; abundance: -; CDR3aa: CASRGSTVKGDTQYF; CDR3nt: TGTGCCAGCAGAGGGTCGACCGTTAAGGGGGATACGCAGTATTTT
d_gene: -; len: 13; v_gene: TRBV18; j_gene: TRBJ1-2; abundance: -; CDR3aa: CASSPGGNYGYTF; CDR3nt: TGTGCCAGCTCACCAGGGGGGAACTATGGCTACACCTTC
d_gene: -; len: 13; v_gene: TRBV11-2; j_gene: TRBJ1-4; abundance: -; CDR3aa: CASSFRGGEKLFF; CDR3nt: TGTGCCAGCAGCTTCCGGGGGGGTGAAAAACTGTTTTTT
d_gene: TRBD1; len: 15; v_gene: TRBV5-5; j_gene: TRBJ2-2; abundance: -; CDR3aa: CASRSGQLNTGELFF; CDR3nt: TGTGCCAGCAGGTCGGGACAGCTTAACACCGGGGAGCTGTTTTTT
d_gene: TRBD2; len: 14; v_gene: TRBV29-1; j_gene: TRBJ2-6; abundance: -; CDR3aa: CSVDGGAGANVLTF; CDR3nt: TGCAGCGTTGACGGGGGGGCTGGGGCCAACGTCCTGACTTTC